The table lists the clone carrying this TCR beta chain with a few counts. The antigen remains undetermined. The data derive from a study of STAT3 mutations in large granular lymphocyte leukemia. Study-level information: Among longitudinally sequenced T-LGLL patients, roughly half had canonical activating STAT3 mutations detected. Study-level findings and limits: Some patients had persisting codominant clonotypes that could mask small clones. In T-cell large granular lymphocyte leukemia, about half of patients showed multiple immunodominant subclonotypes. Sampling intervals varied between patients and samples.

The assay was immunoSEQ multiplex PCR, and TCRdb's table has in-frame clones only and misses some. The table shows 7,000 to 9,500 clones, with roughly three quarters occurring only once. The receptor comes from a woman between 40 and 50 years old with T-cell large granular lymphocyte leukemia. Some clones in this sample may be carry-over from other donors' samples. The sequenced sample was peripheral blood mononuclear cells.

In DNA form, the CDR3 reads TGTGCCAGCAGTTACGATGCCACCCCGAACACTGAAGCTTTCTTT. The encoded protein is CASSYDATPNTEAFF. V and J are TRBV6-5 and TRBJ1-1, with no clear D. Trimming shortened V by 2 bases and J by 1 base, and 11 bases separated the two germline ends. The germline V gene encodes CDR1 MNHEY and CDR2 SVGAGI. This CDR3 region has 15 residues.